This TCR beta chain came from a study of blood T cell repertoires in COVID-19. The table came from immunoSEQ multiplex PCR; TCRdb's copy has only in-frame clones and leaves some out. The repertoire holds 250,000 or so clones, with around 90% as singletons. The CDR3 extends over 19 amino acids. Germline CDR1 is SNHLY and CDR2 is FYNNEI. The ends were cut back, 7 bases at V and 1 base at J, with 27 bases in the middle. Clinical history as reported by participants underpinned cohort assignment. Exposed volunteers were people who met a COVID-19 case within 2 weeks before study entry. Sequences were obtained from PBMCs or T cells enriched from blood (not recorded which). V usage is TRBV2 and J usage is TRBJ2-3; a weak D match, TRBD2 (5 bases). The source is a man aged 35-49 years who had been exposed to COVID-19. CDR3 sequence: CASTNNPLQWRTGTDTQYF. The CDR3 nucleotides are TGTGCCAGCACCAACAACCCCCTACAGTGGAGGACTGGCACAGATACGCAGTATTTT.